This T cell receptor beta chain was captured by sequencing in a study of blood T cell repertoires in COVID-19. Study overall: T cells, B-cell-depleted T cells, or PBMCs supplied cDNA or gDNA.

Clinical histories supplied by participants themselves formed the basis of cohort assignment. The germline V gene has CDR1 SGHTA and CDR2 FQGNSA. The CDR3 has 13 residues. Trimming left V 0 bases short and J 4 bases short, with 6 bases between. Original analysis: Nucleated cell number was recorded as an estimate derived from reference gene primer amplification. This table comes from immunoSEQ multiplex PCR, and its TCRdb copy is limited to in-frame clones, with some not included. Clone size and V and J calls were adopted from that table, with D and trimming inferred from the DNA. In the table there are around 330,000 clones, about nine tenths of which are singletons.

Sequenced material: PBMCs or T cells enriched from blood (not recorded which). V and J are TRBV7-2 and TRBJ1-1; D not resolved. The origin of this receptor is a man in his 60s who had recovered from COVID-19. The CDR3 nucleotides are TGTGCCAGCAGCTTAGCGTCCGGCACTGAAGCTTTCTTT. Protein product: CASSLASGTEAFF.